This entry lists 12 T cell receptor beta chains sequenced from one sample in a study of T cells in Graves' hyperthyroidism and ophthalmopathy (dated by TCRdb to the late 2010s). The receptor library was made with multiplex PCR. TCRdb names Illumina HiSeq 2000 as the instrument used. TCR beta CDR3 regions were amplified from RNA transcripts. A first-round RT-PCR of the TCR CDR3 used the HTBI primer set with the Qiagen OneStep RT-PCR kit. The raw public reads went through TCRdb reprocessing: fastp at Q25, MiXCR clone calling, in-frame beta chains kept. Each record represents a unique CDR3 protein, reported with the most common genes and DNA among its rows. The sample profile shows fewer than 600,000 distinct CDR3 sequences; about an eighth of them were found once. The ten most abundant clones make up around a sixth of the sample. Sequencing input: blood. The receptors were sampled from a woman under 30 with Graves' hyperthyroidism.

This clonotype was seen repeatedly, ten times or more. The chain is built from TRBV7-3 and TRBJ2-1; 12 bases agree with TRBD2. J gave up 4 bases and V 1 base, and 5 bases lay outside the gene matches. The V gene's germline CDR1 is SGHTA and CDR2 FQGTGA. CDR3 size: 17 residues. The CDR3 bases are TGTGCCAGCAGCTTAAACCCTGGACTAGCGGGATACAATGAGCAGTTCTTC. Protein product: CASSLNPGLAGYNEQFF.

This clonotype was seen a handful of times. J is TRBJ2-7 and V is TRBV13; the match to TRBD1 covers 8 bases. V shed 3 bases and J 4 bases; nucleotides not matched to a gene: 8. The CDR3 runs to 15 residues. From germline, CDR1 is PRHDT and CDR2 FYEKMQ (reference sequence). CDR3 in amino acids: CASSLGTGINYEQYF. As DNA, the CDR3 is TGTGCCAGCAGCTTGGGGACAGGTATTAATTACGAGCAGTACTTC.

This clonotype came up many times. V usage is TRBV7-8 and J usage is TRBJ2-1, with 12 nucleotides matching TRBD2. Germline V gives CDR1 SGHVS, CDR2 FQNEAQ. The CDR3 covers 15 residues. The V and J ends lost 5 bases and 6 bases, in that order; junction bases with no gene match: 5. CDR3: CASSRILAGGNEQFF. The CDR3 DNA reads TGTGCCAGCAGCCGCATACTAGCGGGAGGCAATGAGCAGTTCTTC.

In its sample, this clonotype was seen many times. The chain uses TRBV12-3 or TRBV12-4 and TRBJ2-7; 10 bases align to TRBD2. The CDR3 extends over 15 amino acids. Unmatched junction bases numbered 7, after V lost 5 bases and J lost 3 bases. The CDR3 DNA reads as TGTGCCAGCAGTAGTCGGACTAGCGGAGTCTACGAGCAGTACTTC. Translated, it gives CASSSRTSGVYEQYF.

This rearrangement joins TRBV4-1 to TRBJ2-2; D not certain. The germline gives CDR1 MGHRA, CDR2 YSYEKL. Trimming stripped 4 bases from V and 6 bases from J, with 18 bases between. This CDR3 contains 16 residues. CDR3 nucleotides: TGCGCCAGCAGCCGAACGCCCGGTAGCCAGGCCGGGGAGCTGTTTTTT. Encoded protein: CASSRTPGSQAGELFF.

This clonotype was picked up many times. This chain links TRBV6-1 with TRBJ2-1; TRBD2 matches 9 bases. The CDR3 spans 17 residues. J was trimmed by 7 bases and V by 1 base; bases with no gene match: 11. Germline-derived CDR1 and CDR2 are MNHNS and SASEGT. The CDR3 reads CASSEVPSGLAGNEQFF. In nucleotides, the CDR3 is TGTGCCAGCAGTGAAGTCCCCTCGGGACTAGCAGGTAATGAGCAGTTCTTC.

This clonotype was picked up many times. This sequence joins TRBV20-1 and TRBJ2-3, with D perhaps TRBD2 (6 bases). Germline CDR1 and CDR2: DFQATT and SNEGSKA (reference sequence). V was clipped by 1 base and J by 1 base, with 6 bases between them. This CDR3 comprises 13 residues. CDR3 protein: CSARAGGTDTQYF. CDR3 nucleotide sequence: TGCAGTGCTAGAGCGGGAGGCACAGATACGCAGTATTTT.

This clonotype was counted at least ten times. The chain links TRBV5-1 to TRBJ2-7; TRBD1 aligns across 12 bases. From germline, CDR1 is SGHRS and CDR2 YFSETQ. The trim removed 4 bases at V and 5 bases at J, leaving 7 bases unmatched. The CDR3 is 15 amino acids. CDR3 loop: CASSAAGQGANEQYV. Here the CDR3 DNA reads TGCGCCAGCAGCGCAGCGGGACAGGGGGCGAACGAGCAGTACGTC.

This clonotype appeared a few times. The chain employs TRBV7-9 and TRBJ2-3; 7 bases map to TRBD1. Germline V gene data show CDR1 as SEHNR and CDR2 as FQNEAQ (reference sequence). This CDR3 region has 17 residues. J lost 3 bases, V lost 2 bases, and 11 bases had no gene match. The CDR3: CASSLFLGGSTTDTQYF. DNA of the CDR3: TGTGCCAGCAGCTTATTTCTAGGGGGCTCAACTACAGATACGCAGTATTTT.

The table lists this clonotype with many counts. The genes are TRBV5-8 and TRBJ1-1, with no clear D. V lost 7 bases and J lost 2, with 9 bases in between. The germline gives CDR1 SGHTS, CDR2 YDEGEE. The CDR3 covers 12 residues. The CDR3 sequence is CASPFYNTEAFF. The CDR3 DNA reads TGTGCCAGCCCCTTCTATAACACTGAAGCTTTCTTT.

This clonotype appeared many times. The chain links TRBV6-1 to TRBJ2-6; no clear D gene. The V gene's germline CDR1 is MNHNS and CDR2 SASEGT. The CDR3 contains 17 residues. V lost 5 bases and J 0 bases, leaving 14 bases between the germline ends. CDR3 coding DNA: TGTGCCAGCAGTCGAGTACAGTCCCCCTCTGGGGCCAACGTCCTGACTTTC. It yields the protein CASSRVQSPSGANVLTF.

This clonotype has only a few counts. The chain employs TRBV10-2 and TRBJ2-5; TRBD1 matches at 9 bases. The length of the CDR3 is 14 residues. J lost 4 bases, V lost 4 bases, and 4 bases had no gene match. Germline lookup yields CDR1 WSHSY and CDR2 SAAADI. The CDR3 reads CASSVNRGLETQYF. DNA for the CDR3: TGCGCCAGCAGTGTGAACAGGGGGCTAGAGACCCAGTACTTC.